One T cell receptor (beta chain) is described in this entry. Its antigen is as yet unknown. The entry originates in a study of cytomegalovirus exposure and HLA in healthy donors. Whole-study findings and limits: The classifier reportedly diagnosed cytomegalovirus status with high specificity and sensitivity. Three of the chains that were CMV-associated were confirmed in vitro to be specific for CMV antigens.

The junction had 10 bases not matched to a gene; V was cut back by 1 base and J by 5 bases. CDR1 and CDR2 (germline): SGHVS, FNYEAQ. The CDR3 is made up of 16 amino acids. The donors were in the roughly 130-subject validation cohort, distinct from the 666-subject first cohort. The assay was immunoSEQ multiplex PCR, and TCRdb's table has in-frame clones only and misses some. The data show around 300,000 clones, roughly 90% seen once. This clonotype was obtained from a woman aged 18 to 35 in good health and CMV-seronegative. Sequencing was carried out using PBMCs. The gene calls are TRBV7-6 and TRBJ2-7; 8 bases fit TRBD1. For the CDR3, the DNA is TGTGCCAGCAGCTTAGGGGGAAGCAGGGGGCTCAACGAGCAGTACTTC. Translating it yields CASSLGGSRGLNEQYF.